This T cell receptor beta chain appears in the sequencing data of a study of blood T cells in healthy people across ages. Study-wide results and caveats: The study regarded diversity estimates from one million T cells as underestimates.

Deletions cut 6 bases from V and 10 bases from J, with 22 bases between. Germline V gene lookup returns CDR1 MDHEN and CDR2 SYDVKM. The CDR3 is 15 amino acids. A second PCR, run for 7 to 11 cycles, used a sample-barcoded 5' primer plus a J-beta primer mix. TCRdb passed the 5' RACE reads through MiXCR, listing each CDR3 protein once. Of about 1.8 million distinct CDR3 sequences listed, around 48% are singletons. Note on this clonotype: What it recognizes is unknown.

The source is a woman between 40 and 50 years old in good health. The specimen sequenced was blood. The chain has TRBV28 and TRBJ2-1, with D perhaps given as TRBD1 or TRBD2 (5 bases each). The CDR3 reads CASSSRDPGLYEQFF. CDR3 nucleotides: TGTGCCAGCAGCTCTCGGGACCCGGGCTTATACGAGCAGTTCTTC. The full variable domain, completed using reference TRBV28 and TRBJ2-1, is DVKVTQSSRYLVKRTGEKVFLECVQDMDHENMFWYRQDPGLGLRLIYFSYDVKMKEKGDIPEGYSVSREKKERFSLILESASTNQTSMYLCASSSRDPGLYEQFFGPGTRLTVL.